A single count supports the clone carrying this TCR beta chain. Libraries were prepared by immunoSEQ multiplex PCR; TCRdb keeps only in-frame clonotypes and omits some of them. The profile covers 100,000 or so clones, with approximately 95% appearing a single time and roughly 0.2% taken by the ten largest. The source of the sample is a study of technical replicates of blood from a handful of donors. The sequence came from a human donor in good health. What was sequenced was T cells isolated from PBMCs.

CDR3 amino acids: CASGLSTSYEQYF. The CDR3 DNA sequence: TGTGCTAGTGGTTTGTCGACTAGCTACGAGCAGTACTTC. The chain couples TRBV12-5 to TRBJ2-7; possible D gene TRBD2, 6 bases. Trimming stripped 2 bases from V and 3 bases from J, with 8 bases between. This CDR3 has 13 amino acids. From germline, CDR1 is LGHNT and CDR2 FRNRAP.